These 29 T cell receptor beta chains were all obtained from the same sample, sequenced in a study of T cell responses to AZD1222 COVID-19 vaccine. Clones were read by immunoSEQ multiplex PCR, and TCRdb kept only the in-frame ones, dropping some. The table includes fewer than 150,000 clones, 90% detected once. The specimen comprised peripheral blood, sampled on day 0 of AZD1222 vaccination. These receptors originate from an adult in good health.

The chain employs TRBV4-1 and TRBJ2-1, with TRBD2 as a possible D gene (5 bases). Germline-derived CDR1 and CDR2 are MGHRA and YSYEKL. This CDR3 spans 14 amino acids. Trimming left V 6 bases short and J 1 base short, with 10 bases between. The CDR3 DNA reads TGCGCCAGCAGTCCTTCGGGATCCTACAATGAGCAGTTCTTC. As protein: CASSPSGSYNEQFF.

The genes are TRBV7-2 and TRBJ1-2; TRBD1 agrees at 11 bases. Germline-derived CDR1 and CDR2 are SGHTA and FQGNSA. V dropped 5 bases and J dropped 4; count of bases not matched to a gene: 9. This CDR3 is 16 amino acids long. DNA for the CDR3: TGTGCCAGCAGCCTCGTAGGGACAGGGGGACTCTATGGCTACACCTTC. Translating gives CASSLVGTGGLYGYTF.

This chain joins TRBV7-2 and TRBJ1-1; possibly TRBD1 for D (5 bases). CDR3 length: 14 amino acids. From germline, CDR1 is SGHTA and CDR2 FQGNSA. Trimming shortened V by 5 bases and J by 2 bases, and 12 bases separated the two germline ends. The DNA of the CDR3 is TGTGCCAGCAGCCCCTCGGGGGACAACACTGAAGCTTTCTTT. It yields the protein CASSPSGDNTEAFF.

The chain joins TRBV30 to TRBJ2-6; 7 bases agree with TRBD2. CDR3 size: 17 residues. V was pared by 2 bases and J by 0 bases, with 7 bases of the junction left unmatched. The germline CDR1 and CDR2 sequences are GTSNPN and SVGIG (reference sequence). DNA for the CDR3: TGTGCCTGGAGTACGGGACTACCCACCTCTGGGGCCAACGTCCTGACTTTC. Protein product: CAWSTGLPTSGANVLTF.

The CDR3 is CATSRASTPYEQYF. In DNA form, the CDR3 reads TGTGCCACCAGCAGAGCGAGTACCCCCTACGAGCAGTACTTC. The rearrangement links TRBV15 to TRBJ2-7, with D unclear. Germline assignment: CDR1 LNHNV and CDR2 YYDKDF (reference sequence). Deletions cut 1 base from V and 2 bases from J, with 9 bases between. The CDR3 covers 14 residues.

This chain links TRBV7-3 with TRBJ2-1, with 8 bases that match TRBD2. From germline, CDR1 is SGHTA and CDR2 FQGTGA. The CDR3 has 14 residues. The CDR3 nucleotides read TGTGCAAGCGGGGGCGGGAGTAGCAACAATGAGCAGTTCTTC. This translates into CASGGGSSNNEQFF.

The gene calls are TRBV6-5 and TRBJ1-2; perhaps TRBD1 as D (6 bases). CDR1 is MNHEY and CDR2 is SVGAGI in the germline V gene. CDR3 size: 13 residues. Trimming stripped 5 bases from V and 4 bases from J, with 11 bases between. The CDR3, as DNA: TGTGCCAGCAGTCGACAGGTCGGCTATGGCTACACCTTC. Amino acid sequence: CASSRQVGYGYTF.

The chain couples TRBV15 to TRBJ1-3; a possible D gene is TRBD1 (5 bases). The V end lost 0 bases, the J end lost 4 bases, and 13 bases lay between the germline ends. CDR1 is LNHNV, CDR2 YYDKDF, per germline (reference sequence). This CDR3 has 16 amino acids. The CDR3 reads CATSRDRAGTGNTIYF. The CDR3 DNA follows: TGTGCCACCAGCAGAGATAGGGCAGGGACGGGAAACACCATATATTTT.

V usage is TRBV28 and J usage is TRBJ1-5; 8 bases line up with TRBD1. J lost 3 bases, V lost 4 bases, and 11 bases had no gene match. The germline V gene encodes CDR1 MDHEN and CDR2 SYDVKM. This CDR3 has 17 amino acids. The CDR3 sequence: CASSSPGQGRNNQPQHF. As DNA, the CDR3 is TGTGCCAGCAGTTCCCCCGGACAGGGTAGAAACAATCAGCCCCAGCATTTT.

This clone was observed a single time. The chain carries TRBV6-5 and TRBJ1-1, with D hard to call. V gave up 10 bases and J gave up 2 bases, with 20 bases separating them. Germline V gives CDR1 MNHEY, CDR2 SVGAGI. This CDR3 has 15 amino acids. In nucleotides, the CDR3 is TGTGCCATCCATCGTCTTTCCGGACCTAACACTGAAGCTTTCTTT. Translated: CAIHRLSGPNTEAFF.

This clone has a handful of counts. The J gene is TRBJ1-2, the V gene TRBV25-1; the D is unclear. Germline-derived CDR1 and CDR2 are MGHDK and SYGVNS. The V end lost 3 bases, the J end lost 5 bases, and 7 bases lay between the germline ends. This CDR3 is built from 12 residues. CDR3 region: CASSEEGYGYTF. In DNA, the CDR3 is TGTGCCAGCAGTGAGGAGGGTTATGGCTACACCTTC.

The chain uses TRBV6-5 and TRBJ2-5; no definite D call. V was trimmed by 6 bases and J by 4 bases, leaving 15 bases between them. Germline CDR1 is MNHEY and CDR2 is SVGAGI. The CDR3 extends over 14 amino acids. The CDR3 protein is CASSETRRAETQYF. The DNA of the CDR3 is TGTGCCAGCAGCGAGACCCGAAGGGCAGAGACCCAGTACTTC.

The genes are TRBV9 and TRBJ1-4; D is possibly TRBD1 (5 bases). The V end was cut by 4 bases, the J end by 3 bases, with 16 bases between. The CDR3 runs 16 residues. CDR1 is SGDLS and CDR2 is YYNGEE in the germline V gene. The CDR3 loop reads CASSPLGQTSNEKLFF. The CDR3 DNA is TGTGCCAGCAGCCCCCTGGGGCAGACCTCTAATGAAAAACTGTTTTTT.

The V and J genes are TRBV4-1 and TRBJ2-3, with a tentative D call TRBD2 (5 bases). V lost 0 bases and J lost 3, with 10 bases in between. The CDR3 sequence is 15 residues long. CDR1 is MGHRA, CDR2 YSYEKL, per germline. The CDR3 DNA is TGCGCCAGCAGCCAAGATAGTAGCGCAACAGATACGCAGTATTTT. Translation gives CASSQDSSATDTQYF.

This clone was observed once. V and J are TRBV10-3 and TRBJ1-5; no clear D gene. The CDR3 covers 12 residues. Germline CDR1 ENHRY, CDR2 SYGVKD. Trimming shortened V by 3 bases and J by 5 bases, and 5 bases separated the two germline ends. The DNA of the CDR3 is TGTGCCATCAGTGACCGCCATCAGCCCCAGCATTTT. Encoded protein: CAISDRHQPQHF.

A few counts support this clone. The chain has TRBV7-2 and TRBJ2-1, with D unclear. V was shortened by 0 bases and J by 5 bases, with 5 bases between the two germline ends. CDR3 length equals 13 residues. CDR1 and CDR2 from the germline V gene are SGHTA and FQGNSA. Written as DNA, the CDR3 is TGTGCCAGCAGCTTAGCTGCCCACAATGAGCAGTTCTTC. Translated: CASSLAAHNEQFF.

CDR3 in amino acids: CASSLGPGSSYEQYF. The CDR3 nucleotides are TGTGCCAGCAGCTTAGGACCGGGAAGCTCCTACGAGCAGTACTTC. This chain links TRBV7-2 with TRBJ2-7, with D possibly TRBD2 on 5 matching bases. With 1 base removed from V and 0 bases from J, the gap between germline ends came to 10 bases. This CDR3 region has 15 residues. The V gene's germline CDR1 is SGHTA and CDR2 FQGNSA.

The chain recombines TRBV19 with TRBJ2-7; no clear D. Trimming took off 10 bases at V and 0 bases at J, with 10 bases between the two ends. In germline, CDR1 is LNHDA, CDR2 SQIVND (reference sequence). This CDR3 contains 12 residues. As DNA, the CDR3 is TGTGCCACATCGGGTTTCTCCTACGAGCAGTACTTC. Protein: CATSGFSYEQYF.

In its sample, this clone was seen once. The chain carries TRBV21-1 and TRBJ2-7. TRBV21-1 is reported as a pseudogene. CDR3 length equals 14 residues. The CDR3 nucleotides are TGTGCCAGCAGCAAAGCGCTGGAATCCCCCGAGCAGTACTTC. Translating gives CASSKALESPEQYF.

The chain uses TRBV7-9 and TRBJ2-2, with 8 bases matching TRBD2. The CDR3 runs to 13 residues. V dropped 8 bases and J dropped 4; count of bases not matched to a gene: 3. The germline V gene encodes CDR1 SEHNR and CDR2 FQNEAQ (reference sequence). CDR3 nucleotides: TGTGCCAGCGGCCGGGGGGGCACCGGGGAGCTGTTTTTT. The encoded protein is CASGRGGTGELFF.

V and J are TRBV7-8 and TRBJ2-2; TRBD2 agrees at 11 bases. The germline CDR1 and CDR2 sequences are SGHVS and FQNEAQ. Unmatched junction bases numbered 3, after V lost 5 bases and J lost 4 bases. The CDR3 totals 15 residues. CDR3 in amino acids: CASSPLAGGTGELFF. The CDR3 DNA is TGTGCCAGCAGCCCTCTAGCGGGGGGCACCGGGGAGCTGTTTTTT.

This sequence joins TRBV5-1 and TRBJ2-4; the D is unclear. Deletions cut 2 bases from V and 0 bases from J, with 21 bases between. Germline CDR1 reads SGHRS; CDR2 reads YFSETQ. The CDR3 sequence is 19 residues long. The CDR3 coding sequence is TGCGCCAGCAGCTTTACCGGGTCCGTAACAAAGTTAGCCAAAAACATTCAGTACTTC. It codes for CASSFTGSVTKLAKNIQYF.

Details on this clone: The sample has other DNA sequences that encode this CDR3 too. This chain uses TRBV6-2 or TRBV6-3 with TRBJ2-1; D gene uncertain. The CDR3 spans 11 residues. Germline assignment: CDR1 MNHEY and CDR2 SVGEGT. V lost 2 bases to trimming and J lost 8 bases, with 4 bases between them. The DNA of the CDR3 is TGTGCCAGCAGTTACGGGGATGAGCAGTTCTTC. Amino acid sequence: CASSYGDEQFF.

This chain joins TRBV9 and TRBJ1-2; 9 bases fit TRBD1. This CDR3 spans 16 amino acids. The germline V gene encodes CDR1 SGDLS and CDR2 YYNGEE. The V gene end was trimmed by 0 bases and the J gene end by 1 base; junction bases not matched to a gene: 4. CDR3 region: CASSVGTGASNYGYTF. CDR3 DNA: TGTGCCAGCAGCGTAGGGACAGGGGCCAGTAACTATGGCTACACCTTC.

The rearrangement joins TRBV27 to TRBJ2-6; possibly TRBD1 for D (6 bases). CDR3 length: 16 amino acids. Germline loops: CDR1 MNHEY, CDR2 SMNVEV (reference sequence). The germline V and J ends were trimmed by 5 bases and 4 bases, with 15 bases remaining between them. CDR3 in DNA: TGTGCCAGCAGTGGTAACAGGGCTGCCGGGGCCAACGTCCTGACTTTC. Protein product: CASSGNRAAGANVLTF.

The chain combines TRBV7-8 with TRBJ2-2, with TRBD1 matching over 8 bases. CDR3 size: 14 residues. CDR1 and CDR2 (germline): SGHVS, FQNEAQ. Trimming cost V 5 bases and J 6 bases; bases outside gene matches: 5. The CDR3 spells CASSHDRGAGELFF. CDR3 nucleotide sequence: TGTGCCAGCAGCCACGACAGGGGAGCCGGGGAGCTGTTTTTT.

This sequence joins TRBV3-1 (or the pseudogene TRBV3-2) and TRBJ2-5; D not resolved. The CDR3 is 14 residues long. The V end was cut by 4 bases, the J end by 1 base, with 10 bases between. CDR1 and CDR2 from the germline V gene are LGHDT and YNNKEL (reference sequence). The CDR3 nucleotides read TGTGCCAGCAGCCCCCGGACCAGCCAAGAGACCCAGTACTTC. Its translation is CASSPRTSQETQYF.

In its sample, this clone was seen a few times. The CDR3 protein is CASSLVAKNTDTQYF. In DNA form, the CDR3 reads TGTGCCAGCAGCTTAGTAGCGAAAAACACAGATACGCAGTATTTT. The chain couples TRBV7-2 to TRBJ2-3; TRBD2 might be the D (5 bases). The CDR3 has 15 amino acids. With 1 base removed from V and 2 bases from J, the gap between germline ends came to 10 bases. Per the germline V gene, CDR1 is SGHTA and CDR2 is FQGNSA.

The chain links TRBV27 to TRBJ2-2; the D is unclear. Germline values: CDR1 MNHEY, CDR2 SMNVEV (reference sequence). Trimming removed 6 bases from V and 0 bases from J, with 8 bases in between. The CDR3 loop spans 14 amino acids. The CDR3 loop is CASRAGPNTGELFF. In DNA form, the CDR3 reads TGTGCCAGCAGGGCAGGCCCGAACACCGGGGAGCTGTTTTTT.